This TCR beta chain was sequenced for a study of T cells in Graves' hyperthyroidism and ophthalmopathy. In its sample, this clonotype was seen a few times. Its antigen remains unidentified. Study findings and constraints: Ophthalmopathy prediction by the model preceded onset by a median approximately six months. Most thyroid-expanded clonotypes above 0.001 were also found in blood.

Hyperthyroidism of Graves' type that showed no ophthalmopathy progression within 18 months was stable. In making diagnoses, clinical symptoms, serum thyroxine and TRAb, thyroid ultrasound and orbital computed tomography were all used. Researchers took RNA transcripts and amplified the TCR beta CDR3 regions from them. The HTBI primer set was used in a first-round RT-PCR of the TCR CDR3. TCRdb re-called the multiplex PCR reads with MiXCR, one entry per CDR3 protein. Altogether around 450,000 distinct CDR3 sequences are present, approximately 13% being singletons, with the ten largest covering about 5%. The CDR3 runs to 14 residues. Germline V gene sequence: CDR1 SGHDT, CDR2 YYEEEE. The V and J ends lost 1 base and 5 bases respectively, with 13 bases between them.

The receptor's source is a woman aged 18-35 years with Graves' hyperthyroidism. The sequencing sample was made of blood. This chain uses TRBV5-6 with TRBJ2-7; a possible D gene is TRBD2 (5 bases). The CDR3 spells CASSLLEVQNEQYF. CDR3 DNA sequence: TGTGCCAGCAGCTTGTTGGAGGTACAAAACGAGCAGTACTTC.